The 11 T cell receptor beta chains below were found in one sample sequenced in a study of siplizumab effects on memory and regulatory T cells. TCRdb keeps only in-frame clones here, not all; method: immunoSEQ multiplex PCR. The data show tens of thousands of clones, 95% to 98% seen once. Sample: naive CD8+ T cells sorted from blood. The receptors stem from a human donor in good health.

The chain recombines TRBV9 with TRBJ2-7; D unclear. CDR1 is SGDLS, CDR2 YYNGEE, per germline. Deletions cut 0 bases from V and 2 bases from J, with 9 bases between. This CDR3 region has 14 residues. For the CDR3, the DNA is TGTGCCAGCAGCGTAGGCAGCATTACCTACGAGCAGTACTTC. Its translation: CASSVGSITYEQYF. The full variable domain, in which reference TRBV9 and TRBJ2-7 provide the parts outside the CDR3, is DSGVTQTPKHLITATGQRVTLRCSPRSGDLSVYWYQQSLDQGLQFLIQYYNGEERAKGNILERFSAQQFPDLHSELNLSSLELGDSALYFCASSVGSITYEQYFGPGTRLTVT.

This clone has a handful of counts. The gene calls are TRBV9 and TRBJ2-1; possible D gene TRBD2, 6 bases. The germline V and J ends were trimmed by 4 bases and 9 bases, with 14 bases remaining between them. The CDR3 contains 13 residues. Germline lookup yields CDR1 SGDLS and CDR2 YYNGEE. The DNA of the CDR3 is TGTGCCAGCAGCCTAGACGGGGGAGCTGAGCAGTTCTTC. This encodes CASSLDGGAEQFF.

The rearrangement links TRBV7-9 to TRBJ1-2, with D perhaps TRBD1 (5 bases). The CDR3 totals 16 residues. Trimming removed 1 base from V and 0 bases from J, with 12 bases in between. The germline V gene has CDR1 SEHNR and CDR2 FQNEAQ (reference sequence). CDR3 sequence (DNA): TGTGCCAGCAGCTTAGTCAGGGAGGAAGCTAACTATGGCTACACCTTC. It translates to CASSLVREEANYGYTF.

As DNA, the CDR3 is TGTGCCAGCAGCTTGTTGGGACTAGCTTACGAGCAGTACTTC. It is translated as CASSLLGLAYEQYF. This chain joins TRBV5-6 and TRBJ2-7, with TRBD2 identical over 9 bases. CDR1 is SGHDT, CDR2 YYEEEE, per germline. The CDR3 contains 14 residues. The trim removed 1 base at V and 4 bases at J, leaving 3 bases unmatched.

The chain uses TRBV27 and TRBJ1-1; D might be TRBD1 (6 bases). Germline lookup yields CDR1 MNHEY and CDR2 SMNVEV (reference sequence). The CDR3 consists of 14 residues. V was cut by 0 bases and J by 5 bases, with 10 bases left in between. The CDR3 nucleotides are TGTGCCAGCAGTTTATCCGGGGGCACGACTGAAGCTTTCTTT. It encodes CASSLSGGTTEAFF.

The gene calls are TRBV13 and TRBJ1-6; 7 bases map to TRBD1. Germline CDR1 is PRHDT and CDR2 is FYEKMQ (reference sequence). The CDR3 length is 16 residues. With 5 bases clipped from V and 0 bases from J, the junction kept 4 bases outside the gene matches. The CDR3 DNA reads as TGTGCCAGCAGCGAGGACAGGAGCTCCTATAATTCACCCCTCCACTTT. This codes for CASSEDRSSYNSPLHF.

CDR3 bases: TGTGCCAGCAGCGTACCCTACTTGGGGGCGATCTCCTACGAGCAGTACTTC. Encoded protein: CASSVPYLGAISYEQYF. The chain carries TRBV9 and TRBJ2-7; D perhaps matches TRBD1 (6 bases). Germline V CDR1 and CDR2: SGDLS, YYNGEE. Trimming took off 1 base at V and 0 bases at J, with 17 bases between the two ends. This CDR3 is built from 17 residues.

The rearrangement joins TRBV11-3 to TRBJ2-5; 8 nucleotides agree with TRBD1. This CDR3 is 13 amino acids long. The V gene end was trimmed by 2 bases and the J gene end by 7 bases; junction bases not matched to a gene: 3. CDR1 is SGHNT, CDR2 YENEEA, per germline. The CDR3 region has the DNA TGTGCCAGCAGCTTAATAACAGGGGGGACCCAGTACTTC. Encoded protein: CASSLITGGTQYF.

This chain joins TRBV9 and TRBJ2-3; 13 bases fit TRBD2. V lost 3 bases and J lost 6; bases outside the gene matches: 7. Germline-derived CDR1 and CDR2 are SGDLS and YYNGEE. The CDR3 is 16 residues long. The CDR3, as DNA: TGTGCCAGCAGCGGAACTAGCGGGGGGGCCTTGGATACGCAGTATTTT. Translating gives CASSGTSGGALDTQYF.

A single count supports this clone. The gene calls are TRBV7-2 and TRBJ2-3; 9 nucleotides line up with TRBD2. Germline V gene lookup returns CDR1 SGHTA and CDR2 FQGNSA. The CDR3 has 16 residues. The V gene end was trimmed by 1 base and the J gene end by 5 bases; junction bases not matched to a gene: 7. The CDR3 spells CASSLVGGGAGDTQYF. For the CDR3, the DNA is TGTGCCAGCAGCTTAGTAGGCGGGGGGGCGGGAGATACGCAGTATTTT.

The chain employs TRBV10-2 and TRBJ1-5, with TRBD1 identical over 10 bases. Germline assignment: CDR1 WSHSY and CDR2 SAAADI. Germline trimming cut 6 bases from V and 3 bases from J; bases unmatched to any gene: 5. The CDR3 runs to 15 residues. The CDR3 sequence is CASSSGQGHNQPQHF. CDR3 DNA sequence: TGCGCCAGCAGCTCGGGACAGGGGCACAATCAGCCCCAGCATTTT.